This T cell receptor (beta chain) originates from a study of blood T cell repertoires in COVID-19. The authors' processing: Cell counts per sample came from amplifying reference gene primers. Assay used: immunoSEQ multiplex PCR; TCRdb lists only in-frame clones, some missing. Clone size and V and J calls were adopted from that table, with D and trimming inferred from the DNA. The sample has tens of thousands of clones, just under 90% seen once. Germline lookup yields CDR1 LGHNA and CDR2 YSLEER. Trimming left V 2 bases short and J 2 bases short, with 12 bases between. The CDR3 contains 15 residues. Sequencing was done on a sample of peripheral blood. V and J are TRBV4-3 and TRBJ1-1, with D tentatively TRBD1 (6 bases). The sequence derives from a woman over 75 with active COVID-19. The CDR3 nucleotides read TGCGCCAGCAGCCAAAACTCAGGGGATAACACTGAAGCTTTCTTT. Residues: CASSQNSGDNTEAFF.